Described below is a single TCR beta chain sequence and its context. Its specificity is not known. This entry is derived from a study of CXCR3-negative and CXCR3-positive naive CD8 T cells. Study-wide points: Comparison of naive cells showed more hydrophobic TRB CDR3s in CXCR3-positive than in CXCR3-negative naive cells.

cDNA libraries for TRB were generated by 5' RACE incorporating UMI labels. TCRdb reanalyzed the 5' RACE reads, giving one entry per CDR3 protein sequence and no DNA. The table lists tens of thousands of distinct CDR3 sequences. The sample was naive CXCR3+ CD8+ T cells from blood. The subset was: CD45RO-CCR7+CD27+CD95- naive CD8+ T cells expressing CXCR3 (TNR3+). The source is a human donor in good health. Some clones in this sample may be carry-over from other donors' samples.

The chain's CDR3 is CSARDRSAGSYTDTQYF. The chain combines TRBV20-1 with TRBJ2-3; there is no DNA to check the TCRdb D call of TRBD2. This CDR3 comprises 17 residues. Germline CDR1 DFQATT, CDR2 SNEGSKA (reference sequence).